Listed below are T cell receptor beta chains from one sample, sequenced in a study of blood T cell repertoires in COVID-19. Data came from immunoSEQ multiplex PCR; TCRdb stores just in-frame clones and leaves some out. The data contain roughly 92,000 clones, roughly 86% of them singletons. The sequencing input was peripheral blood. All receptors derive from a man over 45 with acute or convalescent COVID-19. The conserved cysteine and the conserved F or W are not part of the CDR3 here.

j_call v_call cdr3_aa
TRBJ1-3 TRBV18 ASSPDRGPGNTIY
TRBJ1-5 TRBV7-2 ASSPPGGGQPQH
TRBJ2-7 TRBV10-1 ASSEPSGEYEQY
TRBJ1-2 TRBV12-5 ASGLAEAGGYT
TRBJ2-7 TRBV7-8 ASSLSGTWEYEQY
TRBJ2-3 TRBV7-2 ASSSIAYEGDTQY
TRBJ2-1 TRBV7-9 ASRPTSGKNEQF
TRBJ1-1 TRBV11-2 ASSLGTGQSTEAF
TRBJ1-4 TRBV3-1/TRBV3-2 ASGGALNEKLF
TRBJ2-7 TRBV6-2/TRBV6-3 ASSDFYEQY
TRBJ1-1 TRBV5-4 ASSSRRGNTEAF
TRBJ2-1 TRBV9 ASSPGGLAGYNEQF
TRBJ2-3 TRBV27 ASSPRTSGARDTQY
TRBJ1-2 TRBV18 ASSQQVGQVASYGYT
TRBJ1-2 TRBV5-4 ASSWRGRVNYGYT
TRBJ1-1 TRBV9 ASSVLGSNTEAF
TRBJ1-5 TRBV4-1 ASSQADRDRQPQH
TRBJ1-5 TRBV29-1 SASDGVLGNQPQH
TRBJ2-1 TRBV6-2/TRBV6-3 ASSYSAGSEQF
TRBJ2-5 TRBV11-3 ASSEQGRETQY
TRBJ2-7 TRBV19 ASSMGTGWEQY
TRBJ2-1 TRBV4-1 ASSPTLGEQF
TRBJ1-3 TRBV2 ASSPDRGSGNTIY
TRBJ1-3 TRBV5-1 ASSPRSSGNTIY
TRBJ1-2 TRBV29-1 SVETRGDRGRGYGYT
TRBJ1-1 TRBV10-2 ATKNPGWATEAF
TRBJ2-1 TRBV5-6 ASSLVSNEQF
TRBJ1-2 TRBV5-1 ASSLWATGSNYGYT
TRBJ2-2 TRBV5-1 ATRDRGNTGELF
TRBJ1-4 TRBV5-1 ASSLGTGPFEKLF
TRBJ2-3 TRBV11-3 ASSSRLVARDTQY
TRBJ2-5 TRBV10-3 AISARQGAETQY
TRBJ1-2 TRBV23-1 ASSQSSGGPVGYGYT
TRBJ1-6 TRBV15 ATRSEESIRNSPLH
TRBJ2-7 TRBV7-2 ASSSARGNYEQY
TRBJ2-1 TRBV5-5 ASSGIAGVSYNEQF
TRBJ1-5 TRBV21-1 ASPHRDSGGIVAQH
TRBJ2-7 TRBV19 ASSIGASGGGIYEQY
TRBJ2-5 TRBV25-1 ASSAGGETQY
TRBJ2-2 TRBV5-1 ASSLGLAEGTGELF
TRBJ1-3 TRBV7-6 ASSKQGIVGNTIY
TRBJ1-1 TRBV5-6 ASSSVPGRMNTEAF
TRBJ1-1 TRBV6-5 ASSWGGRTEAF
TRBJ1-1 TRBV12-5 ASGLGQEYTEAF
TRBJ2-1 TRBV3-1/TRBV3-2 ASSPRVQAYNEQF
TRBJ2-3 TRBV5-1 ASRVDIGATQY
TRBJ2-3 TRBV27 ASSFGDFTDTQY
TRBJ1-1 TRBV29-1 SGRQDPHTEAF
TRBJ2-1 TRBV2 AIAIAGPYNEQF
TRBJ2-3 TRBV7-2 ASSLTASGREDTQY
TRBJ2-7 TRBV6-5 ASSRTVSYEQY
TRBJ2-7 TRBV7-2 ASSGTSGGEQY
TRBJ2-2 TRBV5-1 ASTLGLAATSNTGELF
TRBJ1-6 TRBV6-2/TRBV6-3 ASSIRGRGDNSPLH
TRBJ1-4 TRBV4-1 ASSLGGTGSNEKLF